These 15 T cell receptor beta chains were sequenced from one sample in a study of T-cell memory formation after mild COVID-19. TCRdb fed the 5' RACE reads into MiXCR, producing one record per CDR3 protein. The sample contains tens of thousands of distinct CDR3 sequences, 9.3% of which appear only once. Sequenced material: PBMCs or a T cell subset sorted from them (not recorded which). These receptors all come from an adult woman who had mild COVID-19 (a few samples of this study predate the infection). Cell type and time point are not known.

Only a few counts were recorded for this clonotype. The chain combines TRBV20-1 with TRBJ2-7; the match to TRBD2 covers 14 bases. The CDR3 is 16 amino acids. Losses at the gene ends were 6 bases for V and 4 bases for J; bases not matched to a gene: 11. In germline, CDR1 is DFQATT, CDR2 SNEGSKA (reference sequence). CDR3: CSATGLAGAAGYEQYF. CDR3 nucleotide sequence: TGCAGTGCGACGGGACTAGCGGGAGCAGCGGGTTACGAGCAGTACTTC.

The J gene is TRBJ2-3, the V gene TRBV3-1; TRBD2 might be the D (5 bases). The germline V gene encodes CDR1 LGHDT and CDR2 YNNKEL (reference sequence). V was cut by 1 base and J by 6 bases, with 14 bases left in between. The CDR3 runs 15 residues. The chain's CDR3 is CASSQAGLAGDTQYF. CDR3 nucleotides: TGTGCCAGCAGCCAAGCCGGCCTAGCCGGGGATACGCAGTATTTT.

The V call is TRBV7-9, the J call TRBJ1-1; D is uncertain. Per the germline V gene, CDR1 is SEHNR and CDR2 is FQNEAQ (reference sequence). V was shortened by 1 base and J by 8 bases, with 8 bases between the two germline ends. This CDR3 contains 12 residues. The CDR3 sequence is CASSLGFREAFF. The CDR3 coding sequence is TGTGCCAGCAGCTTAGGTTTCAGGGAAGCTTTCTTT.

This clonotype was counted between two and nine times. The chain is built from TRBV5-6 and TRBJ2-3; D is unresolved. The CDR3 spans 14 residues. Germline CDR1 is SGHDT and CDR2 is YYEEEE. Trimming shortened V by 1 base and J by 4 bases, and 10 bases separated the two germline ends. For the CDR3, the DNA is TGTGCCAGCAGCTTGAACAGAGTATCAGATACGCAGTATTTT. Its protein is CASSLNRVSDTQYF.

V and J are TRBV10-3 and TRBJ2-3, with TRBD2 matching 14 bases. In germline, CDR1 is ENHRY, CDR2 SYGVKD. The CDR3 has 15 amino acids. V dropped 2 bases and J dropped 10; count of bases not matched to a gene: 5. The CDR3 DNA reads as TGTGCCATCAGTGAGCCCGGGACTAGCGGGAGTTCGCAGTATTTT. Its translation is CAISEPGTSGSSQYF.

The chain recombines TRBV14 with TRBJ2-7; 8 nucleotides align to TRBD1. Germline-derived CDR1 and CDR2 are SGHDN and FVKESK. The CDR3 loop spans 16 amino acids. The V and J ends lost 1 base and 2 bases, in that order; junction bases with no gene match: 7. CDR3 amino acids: CASSQVNRDRPYEQYF. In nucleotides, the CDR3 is TGTGCCAGCAGCCAAGTAAACCGGGACAGGCCCTACGAGCAGTACTTC.

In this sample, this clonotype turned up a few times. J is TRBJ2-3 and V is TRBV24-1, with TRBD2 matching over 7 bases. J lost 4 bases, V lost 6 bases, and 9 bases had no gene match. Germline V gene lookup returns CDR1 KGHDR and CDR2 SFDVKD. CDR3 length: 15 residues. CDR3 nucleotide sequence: TGTGCCACCAGTTTGGCGGGAGTCGGTTCAGATACGCAGTATTTT. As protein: CATSLAGVGSDTQYF.

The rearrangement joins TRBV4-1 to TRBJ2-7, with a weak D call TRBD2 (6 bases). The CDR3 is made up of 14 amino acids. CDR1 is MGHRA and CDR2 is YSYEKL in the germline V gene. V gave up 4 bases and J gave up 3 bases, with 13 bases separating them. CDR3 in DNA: TGCGCCAGCAGCCCCAGCCCGCGGGGCTACGAGCAGTACTTC. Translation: CASSPSPRGYEQYF.

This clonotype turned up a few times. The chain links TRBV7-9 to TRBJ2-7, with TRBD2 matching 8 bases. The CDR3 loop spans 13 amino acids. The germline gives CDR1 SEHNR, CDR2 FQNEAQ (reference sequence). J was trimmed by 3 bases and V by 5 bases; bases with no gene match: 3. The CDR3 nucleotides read TGTGCCAGCAGCCCAGCGGGGGACTACGAGCAGTACTTC. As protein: CASSPAGDYEQYF.

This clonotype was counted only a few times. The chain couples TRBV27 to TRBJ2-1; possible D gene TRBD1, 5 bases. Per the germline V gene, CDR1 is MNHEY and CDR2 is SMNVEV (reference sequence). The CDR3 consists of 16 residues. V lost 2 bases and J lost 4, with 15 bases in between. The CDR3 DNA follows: TGTGCCAGCAGTTTAAACAGGAAAGCTAGTTACAATGAGCAGTTCTTC. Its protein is CASSLNRKASYNEQFF.

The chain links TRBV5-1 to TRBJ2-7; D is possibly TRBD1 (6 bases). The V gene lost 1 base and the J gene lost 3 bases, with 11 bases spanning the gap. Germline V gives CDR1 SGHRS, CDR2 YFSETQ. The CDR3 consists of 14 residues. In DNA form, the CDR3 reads TGCGCCAGCAGCTTGCAACAGGGTATCTACGAGCAGTACTTC. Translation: CASSLQQGIYEQYF.

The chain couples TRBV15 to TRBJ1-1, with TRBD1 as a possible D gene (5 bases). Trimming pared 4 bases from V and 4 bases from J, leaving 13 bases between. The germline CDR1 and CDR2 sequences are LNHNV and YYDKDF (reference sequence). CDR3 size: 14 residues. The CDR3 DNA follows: TGTGCCACCAGCACACAGGAGGCGGTCACTGAAGCTTTCTTT. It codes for CATSTQEAVTEAFF.

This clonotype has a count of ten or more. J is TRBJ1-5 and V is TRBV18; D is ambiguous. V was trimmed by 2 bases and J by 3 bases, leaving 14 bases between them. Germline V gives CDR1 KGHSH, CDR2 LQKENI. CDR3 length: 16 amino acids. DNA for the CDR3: TGTGCCAGCTCACCAGCGGAGAGGATCGACAATCAGCCCCAGCATTTT. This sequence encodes CASSPAERIDNQPQHF.

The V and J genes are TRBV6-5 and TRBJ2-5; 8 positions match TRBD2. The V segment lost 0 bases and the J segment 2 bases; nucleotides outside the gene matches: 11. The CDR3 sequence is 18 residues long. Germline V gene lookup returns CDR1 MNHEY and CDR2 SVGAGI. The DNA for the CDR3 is TGTGCCAGCAGTTACTCGAGAGTTAGCGGGAATGGGCAAGAGACCCAGTACTTC. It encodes CASSYSRVSGNGQETQYF.

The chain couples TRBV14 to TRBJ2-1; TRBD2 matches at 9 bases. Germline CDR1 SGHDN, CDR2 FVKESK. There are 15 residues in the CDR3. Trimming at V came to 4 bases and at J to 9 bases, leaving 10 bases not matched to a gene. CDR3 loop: CASSLLAGPYGEQFF. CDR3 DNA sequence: TGTGCCAGCAGCCTGCTAGCGGGGCCTTATGGTGAGCAGTTCTTC.